Listed here is a single TCR beta chain. Trimming took 4 bases from V and 2 from J, leaving 11 bases between them. The CDR3 contains 14 residues. Germline-derived CDR1 and CDR2 are SNHLY and FYNNEI. This sample stems from a study of T cells in Graves' hyperthyroidism and ophthalmopathy. The TCR beta CDR3 regions underwent amplification using RNA transcripts as the source. Researchers ran a first-round RT-PCR on the TCR CDR3 using the HTBI primer set. TCRdb reprocessed the multiplex PCR reads via MiXCR and lists one record per CDR3 protein. The table shows just over 550,000 distinct CDR3 sequences, with roughly 50% occurring only once.

The chain employs TRBV2 and TRBJ1-2; D is unresolved. Source material: peripheral blood or thyroid tissue (not recorded which). The receptor's source is a woman in her late teens or twenties with Graves' hyperthyroidism. The CDR3 loop reads CASSVGSGNYGYTF. The CDR3 DNA reads TGTGCCAGCAGTGTGGGGAGCGGGAACTATGGCTACACCTTC.